This T cell receptor beta chain was recorded in a study of blood T cell repertoires in COVID-19. Overall study context: PBMCs, B-cell-depleted T cells, or T cells provided the cDNA or gDNA that made up the material.

CDR1 is MNHEY, CDR2 SMNVEV, per germline (reference sequence). Trimming removed 3 bases from V and 2 bases from J, with 8 bases in between. This CDR3 region has 13 residues. Original processing notes: Amplification from reference gene primers served as the basis for estimated nucleated cell counts. Profiling relied on immunoSEQ multiplex PCR, and the TCRdb table lists in-frame clones only, not all of them. V and J calls and clone size follow that table, whereas D and trimming were derived from the DNA. The table lists some 280,000 clones, around 91% of them singletons. The material sequenced was peripheral blood. The TCR was taken from a woman aged 60 to 75 with acute or convalescent COVID-19. V gene TRBV27 combines with J gene TRBJ2-7; D unclear. The CDR3: CASSFAVTYEQYF. Written as DNA, the CDR3 is TGTGCCAGCAGTTTCGCGGTGACCTACGAGCAGTACTTC.